Listed here are 22 T cell receptor beta chains from one sample, sequenced in a study of T cell repertoires in ileal Crohn's disease. Sequenced by immunoSEQ multiplex PCR; TCRdb stores in-frame clones only, minus some. The sample carries about 5,200 clones, around 81% recorded once. Sequencing was done on a sample of ileal tissue. The receptors were sampled from an adult with Crohn's disease.

V and J are TRBV6-1 and TRBJ1-4, with D possibly being TRBD1 (5 bases). The V end was cut by 7 bases, the J end by 4 bases, with 13 bases between. Germline V gene lookup returns CDR1 MNHNS and CDR2 SASEGT. The CDR3 consists of 14 residues. For the CDR3, the DNA is TGTGCCAGCACCAAGGGGCAGATTAATGAAAAACTGTTTTTT. Protein product: CASTKGQINEKLFF.

The J gene is TRBJ1-1, the V gene TRBV7-2; D is undetermined. This CDR3 has 13 residues. Trimming removed 2 bases at V and 1 base at J, with 5 bases between. Germline CDR1 reads SGHTA; CDR2 reads FQGNSA. Written as DNA, the CDR3 is TGTGCCAGCAGCTTACAGGCGAACACTGAAGCTTTCTTT. It specifies CASSLQANTEAFF.

V and J are TRBV5-4 and TRBJ1-4, with 9 bases matching TRBD1. Germline loops: CDR1 SGHNT, CDR2 YYREEE (reference sequence). With V trimmed by 5 bases and J by 7 bases, 6 bases remained unmatched. The CDR3 loop spans 14 amino acids. The CDR3 bases are TGTGCCAGCAGTCCGGACAGGGGACGTGAAAAACTGTTTTTT. Translated, it gives CASSPDRGREKLFF.

The V and J genes are TRBV27 and TRBJ1-1; no reliable D call. This CDR3 region has 16 residues. Trimming took off 0 bases at V and 2 bases at J, with 13 bases between the two ends. Germline loops: CDR1 MNHEY, CDR2 SMNVEV (reference sequence). Written as DNA, the CDR3 is TGTGCCAGCAGTTTATCCGTTACGCGGGCTAACACTGAAGCTTTCTTT. Translating gives CASSLSVTRANTEAFF.

The chain employs TRBV27 and TRBJ2-2; no definite D call. CDR3 length: 14 residues. V shed 5 bases and J shed 3 bases, with 10 bases lying between them. Germline V gene sequence: CDR1 MNHEY, CDR2 SMNVEV (reference sequence). The CDR3 here is CASSPYTDTGELFF. DNA for the CDR3: TGTGCCAGCAGTCCTTATACGGACACCGGGGAGCTGTTTTTT.

The DNA of the CDR3 is TGCGCCAGCAGCCAAGGGGTTGGCTCGGGGGGATCCCTTTACCAAGAGACCCAGTACTTC. Its translation is CASSQGVGSGGSLYQETQYF. This rearrangement joins TRBV4-1 to TRBJ2-5; TRBD2 agrees at 7 bases. This CDR3 has 20 residues. Trimming cost V 1 base and J 0 bases; bases outside gene matches: 17. The V gene's germline CDR1 is MGHRA and CDR2 YSYEKL.

This clone was counted between two and nine times. The chain uses TRBV2 and TRBJ2-3; 7 bases line up with TRBD2. The CDR3 runs to 14 residues. Germline CDR1 is SNHLY and CDR2 is FYNNEI. V shed 8 bases, J shed 2 bases, and the junction held 7 bases outside the gene matches. The CDR3 coding sequence is TGTGCCAGCTTGGCGGGAGTCCTCACAGATACGCAGTATTTT. It encodes CASLAGVLTDTQYF.

The rearrangement uses TRBV11-3 and TRBJ2-5, with D tentatively TRBD1 (5 bases). V dropped 1 base and J dropped 13 bases, with 19 bases sitting between them. The germline V gene has CDR1 SGHNT and CDR2 YENEEA. This CDR3 has 14 residues. DNA for the CDR3: TGTGCCAGCAGCTTAGGCACAGGCCCAAGTGAACGGTACTTC. Residues: CASSLGTGPSERYF.

With respect to this clone: Additional DNA sequences in this sample encode the identical CDR3. The V gene is TRBV28, the J gene TRBJ2-3, with no clear D. The CDR3 loop spans 14 amino acids. Germline V lookup: CDR1 MDHEN, CDR2 SYDVKM. Trimming shortened V by 3 bases and J by 4 bases, and 11 bases separated the two germline ends. CDR3 residues: CASSFFPVSDTQYF. The CDR3 nucleotides are TGTGCCAGCAGTTTTTTCCCCGTCTCAGATACGCAGTATTTT.

The rearrangement joins TRBV18 to TRBJ2-2; TRBD1 agrees at 10 bases. The germline V gene encodes CDR1 KGHSH and CDR2 LQKENI. The CDR3 has 16 amino acids. J was trimmed by 6 bases and V by 2 bases; bases with no gene match: 6. CDR3 sequence reads: CASSPSGQGGSGELFF. In DNA form, the CDR3 reads TGTGCCAGCTCACCATCTGGACAGGGGGGTTCCGGGGAGCTGTTTTTT.

The gene calls are TRBV27 and TRBJ1-2; 8 bases fit TRBD1. The CDR3 loop spans 18 amino acids. The germline CDR1 and CDR2 sequences are MNHEY and SMNVEV (reference sequence). V shed 2 bases, J shed 0 bases, and the junction held 11 bases outside the gene matches. The CDR3 protein is CASSLNGWTGRTNYGYTF. The CDR3 DNA sequence: TGTGCCAGCAGTTTAAATGGGTGGACAGGGCGAACTAACTATGGCTACACCTTC.

The V call is TRBV25-1, the J call TRBJ2-1; D possibly corresponds to TRBD1 (5 bases). The CDR3 extends over 15 amino acids. V was clipped by 4 bases and J by 0 bases, with 10 bases between them. CDR1 MGHDK and CDR2 SYGVNS come from the germline V gene. DNA for the CDR3: TGTGCCAGCAGTGCGGACAAGAGCTCCTACAATGAGCAGTTCTTC. Its protein is CASSADKSSYNEQFF.

This clone was seen a single time. This chain connects TRBV6-5 to TRBJ2-1; 14 bases agree with TRBD2. V shed 0 bases, J shed 9 bases, and the junction held 1 base outside the gene matches. The germline CDR1 and CDR2 sequences are MNHEY and SVGAGI. The CDR3 has 15 amino acids. The CDR3 is CASSYSTSGRGEQFF. The CDR3 bases are TGTGCCAGCAGTTACTCGACTAGCGGGAGGGGTGAGCAGTTCTTC.

The V call is TRBV5-1, the J call TRBJ2-2; D perhaps matches TRBD1 (5 bases). The V gene's germline CDR1 is SGHRS and CDR2 YFSETQ. CDR3 length equals 17 residues. V shed 4 bases and J shed 1 base, with 17 bases lying between them. CDR3 in DNA: TGCGCCAGCAGCCCAGACAGTAGTAGAGAGAACACCGGGGAGCTGTTTTTT. It yields the protein CASSPDSSRENTGELFF.

This clone was detected only once. This chain links TRBV9 with TRBJ2-5; 12 nucleotides agree with TRBD2. V lost 0 bases and J lost 5; bases outside the gene matches: 11. The CDR3 is 18 amino acids. In germline, CDR1 is SGDLS, CDR2 YYNGEE. For the CDR3, the DNA is TGTGCCAGCAGCGTAGGAAGCCTAGCGGGAGGGCCGGGGGAGACCCAGTACTTC. It codes for CASSVGSLAGGPGETQYF.

The chain employs TRBV6-5 and TRBJ2-3, with a tentative D call TRBD2 (6 bases). Germline V gene sequence: CDR1 MNHEY, CDR2 SVGAGI. The CDR3 has 15 residues. V lost 5 bases to trimming and J lost 7 bases, with 19 bases between them. The DNA for the CDR3 is TGTGCCAGCAGTCTCTCGGCCGGGGGAGTGAATACGCAGTATTTT. Translated: CASSLSAGGVNTQYF.

The CDR3 region has the DNA TGTGCCAGCAGTGAGGTCCGACAGCTAAACACTGAAGCTTTCTTT. Protein: CASSEVRQLNTEAFF. J is TRBJ1-1 and V is TRBV2; D might be TRBD1 (5 bases). V was clipped by 3 bases and J by 2 bases, with 13 bases between them. CDR1 is SNHLY, CDR2 FYNNEI, per germline. The CDR3 consists of 15 residues.

The chain uses TRBV13 and TRBJ1-6, with D perhaps TRBD1 (5 bases). CDR1 and CDR2 from the germline V gene are PRHDT and FYEKMQ (reference sequence). V shed 2 bases and J shed 0 bases, with 14 bases lying between them. The CDR3 length is 18 residues. For the CDR3, the DNA is TGTGCCAGCAGCTTAACTCGCGGGGGGAGCTCCTATAATTCACCCCTCCACTTT. Residues: CASSLTRGGSSYNSPLHF.

The chain is built from TRBV30 and TRBJ2-1; D is possibly TRBD2 (5 bases). This CDR3 spans 13 amino acids. CDR1 is GTSNPN, CDR2 SVGIG, per germline (reference sequence). Trimming left V 0 bases short and J 10 bases short, with 13 bases between. This CDR3 is CAWSVRLAGEQFF. In nucleotides, the CDR3 is TGTGCCTGGAGTGTACGTCTAGCCGGCGAGCAGTTCTTC.

This clone was seen more than once but under ten times. The rearrangement uses TRBV11-2 and TRBJ2-5; 10 bases match TRBD2. Germline values: CDR1 SGHAT, CDR2 FQNNGV. Trimming at V came to 4 bases and at J to 2 bases, leaving 7 bases not matched to a gene. The CDR3 has 16 residues. The CDR3 sequence: CASSYRLAGPQETQYF. The CDR3 coding sequence is TGTGCCAGCAGCTATAGACTAGCGGGTCCTCAAGAGACCCAGTACTTC.

The V gene is TRBV6-1, the J gene TRBJ2-3; D might be TRBD1 (6 bases). Trimming left V 0 bases short and J 1 base short, with 8 bases between. The V gene's germline CDR1 is MNHNS and CDR2 SASEGT. The CDR3 is 15 amino acids. The CDR3 spells CASSEAAGGTDTQYF. The CDR3 nucleotides read TGTGCCAGCAGTGAAGCGGCAGGGGGCACAGATACGCAGTATTTT.

This clone was observed a handful of times. This chain links TRBV7-9 with TRBJ1-3, with TRBD1 matching over 9 bases. The CDR3 has 18 residues. The J segment lost 0 bases and the V segment lost 0 bases, leaving 6 bases of the junction unmatched. Germline V gene data show CDR1 as SEHNR and CDR2 as FQNEAQ (reference sequence). For the CDR3, the DNA is TGTGCCAGCAGCTTAGCGCCTGGGACAGGGTACTCTGGAAACACCATATATTTT. This translates into CASSLAPGTGYSGNTIYF.